This TCR beta chain was found in a study of T cells after yellow fever vaccination. With 6 bases removed from V and 0 bases from J, the gap between germline ends came to 12 bases. There are 14 residues in the CDR3. The V gene's germline CDR1 is SGHRS and CDR2 YFSETQ. TCRdb re-called the 5' RACE reads through MiXCR, storing one row per CDR3 protein. The table has 450,000 to 650,000 distinct CDR3 sequences, about 14% seen once. This TCR came from a man aged 30 to 45 who received the YFV17D yellow fever vaccine. Here the sequenced sample was PBMCs, taken on the day of the yellow fever booster vaccination. The genes are TRBV5-1 and TRBJ2-5; D uncertain. This chain's CDR3 is CASTQEANQETQYF. The CDR3 bases are TGCGCCAGCACCCAGGAAGCGAACCAAGAGACCCAGTACTTC.